Listed below are T cell receptor beta chains from one sample, sequenced in a study of T cells in Graves' hyperthyroidism and ophthalmopathy. TCRdb recomputed calls from the multiplex PCR reads with MiXCR, one row per CDR3 protein. This sample has fewer than 400,000 distinct CDR3 sequences, with 20% to 25% found just once. What was sequenced was blood. The receptors stem from a man in his fifties with Graves' hyperthyroidism. The CDR3 runs from the conserved cysteine through the conserved F or W. Each record gives: J gene, D gene, clone size, V gene, CDR3 protein, CDR3 DNA. The D gene is left open where the match is weak. Expanded clones get a size class; other rows say once, few or many, or leave the size out.

>TRBJ2-2|NA|many|TRBV7-2
CASSLDVGNGELFF
TGTGCCAGCAGCTTAGACGTGGGAAACGGGGAGCTGTTTTTT
>TRBJ2-7|NA|many|TRBV12-3/TRBV12-4
CASSLGLAPSQYF
TGTGCCAGCAGTTTGGGCCTAGCGCCCTCGCAGTACTTC
>TRBJ2-2|TRBD2|many|TRBV11-2
CAGGREAGELFF
TGTGCCGGCGGGCGGGAGGCCGGGGAGCTGTTTTTT
>TRBJ1-6|NA|NA|TRBV9
CASSQLSVGGSPLHF
TGTGCCAGCAGCCAACTAAGTGTGGGGGGATCACCCCTCCACTTT
>TRBJ2-5|NA|NA|TRBV5-1
CASSSRAAVEETQYF
TGCGCCAGCAGCTCCAGGGCCGCGGTGGAAGAGACCCAGTACTTC
>TRBJ2-2|NA|NA|TRBV19
CASSIRGTGELFF
TGTGCCAGTAGTATAAGAGGGACCGGGGAGCTGTTTTTT
>TRBJ2-7|TRBD2|NA|TRBV11-1
CASSPPGLAGAGGNEQYF
TGTGCCAGCAGCCCTCCGGGACTAGCGGGAGCGGGGGGGAACGAGCAGTACTTC
>TRBJ1-6|NA|NA|TRBV6-5
CASSKGIPMYNSPLHF
TGTGCCAGCAGTAAGGGGATTCCAATGTACAATTCACCCCTCCACTTT
>TRBJ2-7|NA|NA|TRBV14
CASSLLPGPDYEQYF
TGTGCCAGCAGCCTACTACCGGGTCCCGACTACGAGCAGTACTTC
>TRBJ2-7|TRBD2|many|TRBV12-3/TRBV12-4
CASSRSGWAGETYEQYF
TGTGCCAGCAGTCGCTCAGGATGGGCGGGGGAGACATACGAGCAGTACTTC
>TRBJ2-7|NA|many|TRBV2
CASRGTNYEQYF
TGTGCCAGCAGAGGGACAAACTACGAGCAGTACTTC